What follows are 26 T cell receptor beta chains derived from one specimen sequenced in a study of shared clonotypes between healthy human individuals. Profiling relied on immunoSEQ multiplex PCR, and the TCRdb table lists in-frame clones only, not all of them. The repertoire holds nearly 750,000 clones, with around 77% as singletons. Sequencing was performed on memory CD4+ T cells sorted from blood. The subset was: CD45RA-negative fraction. Receptor source: a woman aged 25 to 45 in good health.

The chain links TRBV5-4 to TRBJ2-7; D is ambiguous. Looked up from germline, CDR1 is SGHNT and CDR2 is YYREEE (reference sequence). The V gene lost 4 bases and the J gene lost 3 bases, with 11 bases spanning the gap. This CDR3 region has 13 residues. The CDR3 DNA sequence: TGTGCCAGCAGCCTCCCCCAAAGCTACGAGCAGTACTTC. This translates into CASSLPQSYEQYF.

Regarding this clone: Other nucleotide sequences in the sample specify the same CDR3. The rearrangement uses TRBV6-1 and TRBJ1-1; a possible D gene is TRBD1 (6 bases). This CDR3 has 14 amino acids. CDR1 is MNHNS, CDR2 SASEGT, per germline. Trimming cost V 4 bases and J 1 base, with 10 bases left between them. The CDR3 sequence: CASSARGGNTEAFF. CDR3 nucleotides: TGTGCCAGCAGTGCGAGGGGGGGGAACACTGAAGCTTTCTTT.

This clone was observed a handful of times. CDR3 coding DNA: TGTGCCAGCAGCTGGGGCCTTAATGAAAAACTGTTTTTT. Encoded protein: CASSWGLNEKLFF. V usage is TRBV7-2 and J usage is TRBJ1-4, with D tentatively TRBD1 (5 bases). V lost 4 bases and J lost 4, with 7 bases in between. There are 13 residues in the CDR3. The germline gives CDR1 SGHTA, CDR2 FQGNSA. Supplemented by reference TRBV7-2 and TRBJ1-4, the full variable domain reads GAGVSQSPSNKVTEKGKDVELRCDPISGHTALYWYRQSLGQGLEFLIYFQGNSAPDKSGLPSDRFSAERTGGSVSTLTIQRTQQEDSAVYLCASSWGLNEKLFFGSGTQLSVL.

The chain employs TRBV6-5 and TRBJ2-7, with D perhaps TRBD2 (6 bases). The germline V and J ends were trimmed by 5 bases and 1 base, with 12 bases remaining between them. Germline CDR1 MNHEY, CDR2 SVGAGI. The CDR3 has 14 amino acids. The CDR3 DNA is TGTGCCAGCAGTGGGACTTCGAGGTCCTACGAGCAGTACTTC. This codes for CASSGTSRSYEQYF.

This sequence joins TRBV2 and TRBJ1-2; 8 nucleotides align to TRBD1. V shed 10 bases, J shed 3 bases, and the junction held 10 bases outside the gene matches. This CDR3 has 14 amino acids. Germline V lookup: CDR1 SNHLY, CDR2 FYNNEI. The CDR3, as DNA: TGTGCCACGCGGACAGGGACATATGACTATGGCTACACCTTC. This codes for CATRTGTYDYGYTF.

The chain couples TRBV5-4 to TRBJ2-3; either TRBD1 or TRBD2 may supply D (7 bases each). Germline CDR1 SGHNT, CDR2 YYREEE (reference sequence). V lost 9 bases and J lost 5, with 16 bases in between. The CDR3 consists of 13 residues. Written as DNA, the CDR3 is TGTGCCACCCAGGGGGGGCCGGTAGATACGCAGTATTTT. It codes for CATQGGPVDTQYF.

The chain employs TRBV19 and TRBJ1-1; D is unresolved. The ends were cut back, 6 bases at V and 2 bases at J, with 10 bases in the middle. Germline CDR1 and CDR2: LNHDA and SQIVND (reference sequence). The CDR3 length is 13 residues. The CDR3, as DNA: TGTGCCAGTAGAAAAACAGTAAACACTGAAGCTTTCTTT. Translating it yields CASRKTVNTEAFF.

The chain recombines TRBV5-4 with TRBJ2-2, with 7 bases identical to TRBD1. The CDR3 runs 15 residues. V was pared by 1 base and J by 1 base, with 1 base of the junction left unmatched. The germline V gene has CDR1 SGHNT and CDR2 YYREEE (reference sequence). Here the CDR3 DNA reads TGTGCCAGCAGCTTGACAGGGGAGAACACCGGGGAGCTGTTTTTT. Residues: CASSLTGENTGELFF. The complete variable domain, with remaining parts taken from reference TRBV5-4 and TRBJ2-2, reads ETGVTQSPTHLIKTRGQQVTLRCSSQSGHNTVSWYQQALGQGPQFIFQYYREEENGRGNFPPRFSGLQFPNYSSELNVNALELDDSALYLCASSLTGENTGELFFGEGSRLTVL.

Turning to this clone: At the DNA level, this CDR3 is encoded by other sequences in the same sample as well. For the CDR3, the DNA is TGTGCCAGCAGCTTAGACCTTAACTATGGCTACACCTTC. This translates into CASSLDLNYGYTF. V gene TRBV6-5 combines with J gene TRBJ1-2; D is unresolved. Germline CDR1 is MNHEY and CDR2 is SVGAGI. The CDR3 has 13 amino acids. V was trimmed by 6 bases and J by 1 base, leaving 9 bases between them.

The V call is TRBV23-1, the J call TRBJ1-1, with 9 nucleotides matching TRBD1. TRBV23-1 is designated an ORF whose function remains uncertain. The length of the CDR3 is 19 residues. With 0 bases clipped from V and 0 bases from J, the junction kept 11 bases outside the gene matches. CDR3 coding DNA: TGCGCCAGCAGTCAATCGGAGGTAGGACAGGGGATAATGAACACTGAAGCTTTCTTT. It translates to CASSQSEVGQGIMNTEAFF.

To note about this clone: This sample includes further DNA sequences coding for the same CDR3. This rearrangement joins TRBV29-1 to TRBJ1-1, with 7 bases matching TRBD1. V lost 6 bases, J lost 3 bases, and 1 base stayed unmatched. The germline gives CDR1 SQVTM, CDR2 ANQGSEA. The CDR3 extends over 11 amino acids. DNA for the CDR3: TGCAGCGTGGGGACAGACACTGAAGCTTTCTTT. Its protein product is CSVGTDTEAFF.

The rearrangement uses TRBV29-1 and TRBJ2-2, with a weak D call TRBD1 (6 bases). Germline V CDR1 and CDR2: SQVTM, ANQGSEA. CDR3 length: 12 residues. V dropped 8 bases and J dropped 4 bases, with 11 bases sitting between them. CDR3 bases: TGCAGCATTACAGGGTTCACCGGGGAGCTGTTTTTT. Translation gives CSITGFTGELFF.

The V call is TRBV5-5, the J call TRBJ2-3, with 10 bases lining up with TRBD2. Unmatched junction bases numbered 6, after V lost 3 bases and J lost 2 bases. This CDR3 is 16 amino acids long. Germline lookup yields CDR1 SGHKS and CDR2 YYEKEE (reference sequence). CDR3 DNA sequence: TGTGCCAGCAGCTCTCTAGCGGGGGAAGTCACAGATACGCAGTATTTT. It encodes CASSSLAGEVTDTQYF.

This clone has at least ten counts. The CDR3: CASSYKPAGGLNEQFF. Written as DNA, the CDR3 is TGTGCCAGCAGTTACAAACCAGCGGGAGGGCTTAATGAGCAGTTCTTC. The rearrangement joins TRBV6-5 to TRBJ2-1; 10 bases line up with TRBD2. The J segment lost 7 bases and the V segment lost 2 bases, leaving 8 bases of the junction unmatched. Germline CDR1 reads MNHEY; CDR2 reads SVGAGI. This CDR3 contains 16 residues.

The V call is TRBV5-6, the J call TRBJ2-7, with a tentative D call TRBD1 (6 bases). With 5 bases removed from V and 7 bases from J, the gap between germline ends came to 19 bases. This CDR3 is built from 14 residues. Germline values: CDR1 SGHDT, CDR2 YYEEEE. CDR3 nucleotide sequence: TGTGCCAGCAGTACCGGGACGGGGACAAGGGAGCAGTACTTC. This codes for CASSTGTGTREQYF.

CDR3 coding DNA: TGTGCCAGCAGCAACTCGGACAGGTCGACAACTAATGAAAAACTGTTTTTT. Protein: CASSNSDRSTTNEKLFF. The chain links TRBV4-2 to TRBJ1-4, with TRBD1 matching 7 bases. The CDR3 extends over 17 amino acids. Germline-derived CDR1 and CDR2 are LGHNA and YNFKEQ. J gave up 0 bases and V 5 bases, and 9 bases lay outside the gene matches.

The J gene is TRBJ2-3, the V gene TRBV5-1; 11 positions match TRBD2. The CDR3 loop spans 16 amino acids. V lost 4 bases to trimming and J lost 2 bases; unmatched junction nucleotides: 6. The germline gives CDR1 SGHRS, CDR2 YFSETQ. The CDR3 loop is CASSAGTSGNTDTQYF. The CDR3 DNA sequence: TGCGCCAGCAGCGCAGGGACTAGCGGAAACACAGATACGCAGTATTTT.

This chain joins TRBV7-2 and TRBJ2-1; D is uncertain. Trimming cost V 5 bases and J 5 bases, with 16 bases left between them. The CDR3 is 15 amino acids. CDR1 and CDR2 (germline): SGHTA, FQGNSA. The chain's CDR3 is CASSKQNDRNNEQFF. The CDR3 nucleotides read TGTGCCAGCAGCAAACAAAACGACCGAAACAATGAGCAGTTCTTC.

The V gene is TRBV5-1, the J gene TRBJ2-7; no reliable D call. V gave up 4 bases and J gave up 3 bases, with 11 bases separating them. CDR1 is SGHRS, CDR2 YFSETQ, per germline. The CDR3 consists of 13 residues. The CDR3 DNA follows: TGCGCCAGCAGCCGACAAAAGGGCTACGAGCAGTACTTC. It codes for CASSRQKGYEQYF.

Remarks on this clone: This likely traces to a read error, being one base from a far larger clone. This chain uses TRBV7-9 with TRBJ1-2, with D unresolved. V was shortened by 3 bases and J by 6 bases, with 5 bases between the two germline ends. The CDR3 totals 11 residues. Germline-derived CDR1 and CDR2 are SEHNR and FQNEAQ (reference sequence). The CDR3 nucleotides read TGTGCCAGCAGCTTCGGGGATGGCTACACCTTC. It encodes CASSFGDGYTF.

The chain combines TRBV30 with TRBJ2-2; no reliable D call. The CDR3 loop spans 13 amino acids. Germline V lookup: CDR1 GTSNPN, CDR2 SVGIG (reference sequence). V shed 2 bases and J shed 4 bases, with 8 bases lying between them. Written as DNA, the CDR3 is TGTGCCTGGAGTTCCTTTGCCACCGGGGAGCTGTTTTTT. Its translation is CAWSSFATGELFF.

This clone was counted only a few times. This sequence joins TRBV30 and TRBJ2-7; TRBD2 matches at 8 bases. Germline CDR1 is GTSNPN and CDR2 is SVGIG (reference sequence). With V trimmed by 0 bases and J by 2 bases, 9 bases remained unmatched. The CDR3 covers 16 residues. This chain's CDR3 is CAWSVSSSGSTYEQYF. CDR3 DNA sequence: TGTGCCTGGAGTGTATCCTCGAGCGGGAGCACCTACGAGCAGTACTTC.

The CDR3 DNA is TGTGCCAGCAGCTTATTTCCCGCGGCCTACGAGCAGTACTTC. Translating it yields CASSLFPAAYEQYF. The chain couples TRBV7-3 to TRBJ2-7; D is ambiguous. Germline loops: CDR1 SGHTA, CDR2 FQGTGA. This CDR3 is 14 amino acids long. V was cut by 2 bases and J by 2 bases, with 10 bases left in between.

This chain joins TRBV7-3 and TRBJ1-2; TRBD1 matches 7 bases. Germline CDR1 and CDR2: SGHTA and FQGTGA. The CDR3 contains 15 residues. V lost 3 bases and J lost 4; bases outside the gene matches: 8. CDR3 nucleotide sequence: TGTGCCAGCAGCTTTGCCGGGACAGCGCTCTATGGCTACACCTTC. It is translated as CASSFAGTALYGYTF.

V and J are TRBV5-1 and TRBJ1-4; 7 nucleotides match TRBD1. J lost 12 bases, V lost 3 bases, and 14 bases had no gene match. The germline CDR1 and CDR2 sequences are SGHRS and YFSETQ. The CDR3 totals 15 residues. CDR3 DNA sequence: TGCGCCAGCAGCTACGGACAGGAGCCCGTGGTCCAACTGTTTTTT. As protein: CASSYGQEPVVQLFF.

This chain connects TRBV18 to TRBJ2-7; D perhaps matches TRBD2 (5 bases). Germline lookup yields CDR1 KGHSH and CDR2 LQKENI. Trimming removed 0 bases at V and 3 bases at J, with 12 bases between. The CDR3 runs 15 residues. CDR3 nucleotides: TGTGCCAGCTCACCACCGAGAACAGACTACTACGAGCAGTACTTC. Translated: CASSPPRTDYYEQYF.